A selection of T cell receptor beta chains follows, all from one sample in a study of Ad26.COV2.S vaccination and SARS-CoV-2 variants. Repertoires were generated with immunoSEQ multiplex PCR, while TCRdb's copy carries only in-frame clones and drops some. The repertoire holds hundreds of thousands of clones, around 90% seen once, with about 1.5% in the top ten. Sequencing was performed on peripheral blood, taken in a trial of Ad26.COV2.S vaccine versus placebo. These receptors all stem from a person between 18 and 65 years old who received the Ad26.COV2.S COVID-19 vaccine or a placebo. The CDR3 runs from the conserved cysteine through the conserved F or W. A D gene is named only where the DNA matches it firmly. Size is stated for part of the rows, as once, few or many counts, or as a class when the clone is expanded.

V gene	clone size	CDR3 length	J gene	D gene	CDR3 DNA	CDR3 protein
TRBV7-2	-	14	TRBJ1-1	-	TGTGCCAGCAGCTCCGCGGTGGGGGTCACTGAAGCTTTCTTT	CASSSAVGVTEAFF
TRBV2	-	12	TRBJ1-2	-	TGTGCCAGCGCACAGGACCCTTATGGCTACACCTTC	CASAQDPYGYTF
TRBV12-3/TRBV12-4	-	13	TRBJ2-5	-	TGTGCCAGCAGGGGCGGGGACGTGGAGACCCAGTACTTC	CASRGGDVETQYF
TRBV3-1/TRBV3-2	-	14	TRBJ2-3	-	TGTGCCAGCAGCCAAGGGGGTGGTGGAGATACGCAGTATTTT	CASSQGGGGDTQYF
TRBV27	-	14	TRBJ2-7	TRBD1	TGTGCCAGCAGTACCGGGACAGGGATTTCCGAGCAGTACTTC	CASSTGTGISEQYF
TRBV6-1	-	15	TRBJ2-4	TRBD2	TGTGCCAGCAGTGAAAGCGGGACGGCTTTCGACATTCAGTACTTC	CASSESGTAFDIQYF
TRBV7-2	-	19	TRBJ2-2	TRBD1	TGTGCCAGCAGCCTACCCCGGGACAGGGGTTCTTGGGATACCGGGGAGCTGTTTTTT	CASSLPRDRGSWDTGELFF
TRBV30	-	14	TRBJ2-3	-	TGTGCCTGGAGTGTGGGGGGGCGCGCAGATACGCAGTATTTT	CAWSVGGRADTQYF
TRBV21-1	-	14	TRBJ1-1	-	TGTGCCAGCAGCAAATGTCAGAAAAACACTGAAGCTTTCTTT	CASSKCQKNTEAFF
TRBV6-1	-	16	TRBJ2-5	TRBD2	TGTGCCAGCAGTGACTTGAGCGGGGGGGCCGGGTTAACCCAGTACTTC	CASSDLSGGAGLTQYF
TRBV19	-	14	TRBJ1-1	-	TGTGCCAGTAGTATAGCTGGGCTTATCACTGAAGCTTTCTTT	CASSIAGLITEAFF
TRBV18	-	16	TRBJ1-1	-	TGTGCCAGCTCACCAATCGAGGCGGGCCGGAACACTGAAGCTTTCTTT	CASSPIEAGRNTEAFF
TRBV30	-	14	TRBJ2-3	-	TGTGCCTGGAGTGGCAGGGGCGGCACAGATACGCAGTATTTT	CAWSGRGGTDTQYF
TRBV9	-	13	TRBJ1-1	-	TGTGCCAGCAGCGTAGGTCAGGGCACTGAAGCTTTCTTT	CASSVGQGTEAFF
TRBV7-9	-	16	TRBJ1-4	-	TGTGCCAGCAGCTTAGCGGGGGGAGCAACTAATGAAAAACTGTTTTTT	CASSLAGGATNEKLFF
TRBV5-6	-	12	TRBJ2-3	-	TGTGCCAGCAGCTTGGGAGCAGATACGCAGTATTTT	CASSLGADTQYF
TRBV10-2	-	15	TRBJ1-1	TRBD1	TGCGCCAGCAGACCCTCGGGACAGCCGAACACTGAAGCTTTCTTT	CASRPSGQPNTEAFF
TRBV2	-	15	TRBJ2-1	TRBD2	TGTGCCAGCAGTAGCGGGAGAAGCTCCTACAATGAGCAGTTCTTC	CASSSGRSSYNEQFF
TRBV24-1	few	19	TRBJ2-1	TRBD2	TGTGCCACCAGTGATTTCGGGGCGGCGGGAGGACCCAGTTCCAATGAGCAGTTCTTC	CATSDFGAAGGPSSNEQFF
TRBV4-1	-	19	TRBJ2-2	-	TGCGCCAGCAGCCAAGATGGGTCTCGCGGATTCGCGAACACCGGGGAGCTGTTTTTT	CASSQDGSRGFANTGELFF
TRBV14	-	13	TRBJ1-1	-	TGTGCCAGCAGCCGAGACGGTTGGACTGAAGCTTTCTTT	CASSRDGWTEAFF
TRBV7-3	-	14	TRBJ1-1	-	TGTGCCAGCAGCTTATTCCCAGAGAACACTGAAGCTTTCTTT	CASSLFPENTEAFF
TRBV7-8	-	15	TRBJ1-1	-	TGTGCCAGCAGCCCCTCAGGGACGATGAACACTGAAGCTTTCTTT	CASSPSGTMNTEAFF
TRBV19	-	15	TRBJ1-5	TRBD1	TGTGCCAGTAGTTTAACGGGACAGGGCAGTCAGCCCCAGCATTTT	CASSLTGQGSQPQHF
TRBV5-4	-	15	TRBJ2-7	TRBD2	TGTGCCAGCAGCTTGGAGACTAGCGAGAACTACGAGCAGTACTTC	CASSLETSENYEQYF
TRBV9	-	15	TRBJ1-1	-	TGTGCCAGCAGCGTCGAACCGACCGGGAACACTGAAGCTTTCTTT	CASSVEPTGNTEAFF
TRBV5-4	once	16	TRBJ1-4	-	TGTGCCAGCAGCTTGAAGAGCGGCGGAGATAATGAAAAACTGTTTTTT	CASSLKSGGDNEKLFF
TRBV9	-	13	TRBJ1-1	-	TGTGCCAGCAGCGTAGCGGCGGACTCTTGGGCTTTCTTT	CASSVAADSWAFF
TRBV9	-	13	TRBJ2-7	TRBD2	TGTGCCAGCAGCGAGGCCGGGACTAGTAAGCTGTACTTC	CASSEAGTSKLYF
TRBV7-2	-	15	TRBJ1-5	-	TGTGCCAGCAGCGAACAGAAGGTGGGCAATCAGCCCCAGCATTTT	CASSEQKVGNQPQHF
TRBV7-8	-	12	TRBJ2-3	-	TGTGCCAGCAGCTTAAAGGGGGTAATGCAGTATTTT	CASSLKGVMQYF
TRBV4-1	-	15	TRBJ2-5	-	TGCGCCAGCAGCCAAGATCCCCTTTTGGGGGAGACCCAGTACTTC	CASSQDPLLGETQYF
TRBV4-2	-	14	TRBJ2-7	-	TGTGCCAGCAGCCAAGATCAGAGTTCCTACGAGCAGTACTTC	CASSQDQSSYEQYF
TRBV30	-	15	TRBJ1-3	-	TGTGCCTGCCAAGCCGGGAGCAGCTCTGGAAACACCATATATTTT	CACQAGSSSGNTIYF
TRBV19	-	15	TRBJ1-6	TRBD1	TGTGCCAGTAGTACCGGGACAGGGTCTCGGTCACCCCTCCACTTT	CASSTGTGSRSPLHF
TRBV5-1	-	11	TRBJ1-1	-	TGCGCCAGCAGAGAGACAACCCAAGCTTTCTTT	CASRETTQAFF
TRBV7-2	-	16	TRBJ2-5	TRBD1	TGTGCCAGCAGCTTAGTAACAGGGGCTCCCCAAGAGACCCAGTACTTC	CASSLVTGAPQETQYF
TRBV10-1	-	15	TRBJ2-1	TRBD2	TGCGCCAGCAGTGATGGCGGGAGCCCTCACAATGAGCAGTTCTTC	CASSDGGSPHNEQFF
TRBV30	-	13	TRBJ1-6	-	TGTGCCTGGACTTGGGGCTATAATTCACCCCTCCACTTT	CAWTWGYNSPLHF
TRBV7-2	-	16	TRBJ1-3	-	TGTGCCAGCAGCTTAGACCGGTCTGGTTCTGGAAACACCATATATTTT	CASSLDRSGSGNTIYF
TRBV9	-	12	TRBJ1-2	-	TGTGCCTCAGCGGGCGACGGCTATGGCTACACCTTC	CASAGDGYGYTF
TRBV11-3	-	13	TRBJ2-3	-	TGTGCCAGCAGCTTTAGAGGGGGAGATACGCAGTATTTT	CASSFRGGDTQYF
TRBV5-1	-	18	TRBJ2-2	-	TGCGCCAGCAGCTTGGTAGCTGACAAGTCGGATCGGCGCGGGGAGCTGTTTTTT	CASSLVADKSDRRGELFF
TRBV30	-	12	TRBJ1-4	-	TGTGCCTGGAGTCGGGACCGGCTAGAACTGTTTTTT	CAWSRDRLELFF
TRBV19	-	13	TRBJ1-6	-	TGTGCCAGCAGGTCCTCCTATAATTCACCCCTCCACTTT	CASRSSYNSPLHF
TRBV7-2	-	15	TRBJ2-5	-	TGTGCCAGCAGCTACCGGGCTGGGGGGCAAGAGACCCAGTACTTC	CASSYRAGGQETQYF
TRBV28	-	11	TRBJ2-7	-	TGTGCCAGCAGCCGATCCTACGAGCAGTACTTC	CASSRSYEQYF
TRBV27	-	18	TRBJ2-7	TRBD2	TGTGCCAGCAGGGAGGGGGGACTAGCGGGCGTTCTACCCTACGAGCAGTACTTC	CASREGGLAGVLPYEQYF
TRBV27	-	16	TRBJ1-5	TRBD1	TGTGCCAGCAGTCCCCGGACAGGAGAGGGCAATCAGCCCCAGCATTTT	CASSPRTGEGNQPQHF
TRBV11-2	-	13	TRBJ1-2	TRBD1	TGTGCCAGCAGCTTAGGAGGGGGCATCAACTACACCTTC	CASSLGGGINYTF
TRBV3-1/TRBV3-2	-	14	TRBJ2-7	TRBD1	TGTGCCAGCAGCCCCGGGACAGGGCCTTACGAGCAGTACTTC	CASSPGTGPYEQYF
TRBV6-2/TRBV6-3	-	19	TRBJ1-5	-	TGTGCCAGCAGCACCCGCCGCGGCACACAGGATCTGAGCAATCAGCCCCAGCATTTT	CASSTRRGTQDLSNQPQHF
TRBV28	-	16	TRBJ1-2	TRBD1	TGTGCCAGCAGTGGGGGACAGGGGGGAAGGGATAGTGGCTACACCTTC	CASSGGQGGRDSGYTF
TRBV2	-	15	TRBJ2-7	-	TGTGCCAGCAGTGAGATGGGTAGGGGGATTTCCGAGCAGTACTTC	CASSEMGRGISEQYF